These T cell receptor beta chains were read from a single sample in a study of T cell responses to AZD1222 COVID-19 vaccine. This table comes from immunoSEQ multiplex PCR, and its TCRdb copy is limited to in-frame clones, with some not included. The table lists roughly 150,000 clones, around 92% of them singletons, with 2.5% to 4% in the top ten. Source: peripheral blood, taken 28 days after the second AZD1222 dose. Every receptor here comes from an adult who received the AZD1222 COVID-19 vaccine. The CDR3 runs from the conserved cysteine through the conserved F or W. D genes are given only for firm matches. Some rows mark clone size as missing; the rest say once, few, many or name a class of expanded clone.

>NA|TRBJ2-3|TRBV5-4|NA
TGTGCCAGCAGCCCACGACACACTAGCACAGATACGCAGTATTTT
CASSPRHTSTDTQYF
>few|TRBJ2-7|TRBV10-3|NA
TGTGCCATCAGTGAGAAGCTGGATACCTCCTACGAGCAGTACTTC
CAISEKLDTSYEQYF
>NA|TRBJ1-2|TRBV27|NA
TGTGCCACCTTAGCGAGGGAGAAGCGCGGCTACACCTTC
CATLAREKRGYTF
>NA|TRBJ2-1|TRBV19|TRBD2
TGTGCCAGTAGTCCAAGGGCTAGCGGCAGGAATGAGCAGTTCTTC
CASSPRASGRNEQFF
>NA|TRBJ1-1|TRBV10-2|TRBD1
TGCGCCAGCAGTGTCTCAACAGGGGGCACTGAAGCTTTCTTT
CASSVSTGGTEAFF
>NA|TRBJ2-3|TRBV7-8|TRBD2
TGTGCCAGCATAAAAGGGGCGGGAGCTACCACAGATACGCAGTATTTT
CASIKGAGATTDTQYF
>NA|TRBJ1-4|TRBV15|NA
TGTGCCACCAGCGTCCGACAGGCGACAACTAATGAAAAACTGTTTTTT
CATSVRQATTNEKLFF
>NA|TRBJ1-2|TRBV4-2|TRBD1
TGTGCCAGCAGCAATAGGGACAGGGATCCTGGCTACACCTTC
CASSNRDRDPGYTF
>NA|TRBJ1-1|TRBV2|NA
TGTGCCAGCAGTCCTCTGACATCCTCGGGCACTGAAGCTTTCTTT
CASSPLTSSGTEAFF
>NA|TRBJ2-7|TRBV3-1/TRBV3-2|NA
TGTGCCAGCAGCCCAATAGACAGTGGGATTTACGAGCAGTACTTC
CASSPIDSGIYEQYF
>NA|TRBJ2-7|TRBV19|NA
TGTGCCAGTAGTGGCCAGACCTACGAGCAGTACTTC
CASSGQTYEQYF
>NA|TRBJ1-1|TRBV5-1|NA
TGCGCCAGCAGCCCGGGGGTTCAACTGAACACTGAAGCTTTCTTT
CASSPGVQLNTEAFF
>NA|TRBJ1-1|TRBV18|NA
TGTGCCAGCTCACCAGGGGAGGGGATGAACACTGAAGCTTTCTTT
CASSPGEGMNTEAFF
>NA|TRBJ1-4|TRBV18|NA
TGTGCCAGCTCACCGACACTATCAACTAATGAAAAACTGTTTTTT
CASSPTLSTNEKLFF
>NA|TRBJ1-1|TRBV19|TRBD1
TGTGCCAGTACCCGGGGACAGGGTAACACTGAAGCTTTCTTT
CASTRGQGNTEAFF
>NA|TRBJ1-2|TRBV7-8|TRBD1
TGTGCCAGCAGCCCAGGGACAGGAGTTAACTATGGCTACACCTTC
CASSPGTGVNYGYTF
>NA|TRBJ2-7|TRBV27|TRBD2
TGTGCCAGCAGTTTACGACTAGCGGGATCGTACGAGCAGTACTTC
CASSLRLAGSYEQYF
>NA|TRBJ2-1|TRBV7-7|TRBD2
TGTGCCAGCAGCCCCCAATTACTAGCGGGAGTAGGTGAGCAGTTCTTC
CASSPQLLAGVGEQFF
>NA|TRBJ1-2|TRBV19|TRBD1
TGTGCCAGTAGTATAGTTACAGGGGGCCGGCATGGCTACACCTTC
CASSIVTGGRHGYTF
>NA|TRBJ2-7|TRBV18|NA
TGTGCCAGCTCTCGCCGGAGCACAGGGACCTACGAGCAGTACTTC
CASSRRSTGTYEQYF
>NA|TRBJ1-5|TRBV4-3|NA
TGCGCCAGCAGCCCCCAGCAGGGGCAGAGTCAGCCCCAGCATTTT
CASSPQQGQSQPQHF
>NA|TRBJ1-1|TRBV5-6|NA
TGTGCCAGCAGCTTGGGGCAGATTTCGGTAGCTTTCTTT
CASSLGQISVAFF
>NA|TRBJ2-7|TRBV15|NA
TGTGCCACCAGCAGAGCAGGGATCTACGAGCAGTACTTC
CATSRAGIYEQYF
>once|TRBJ1-3|TRBV28|NA
TGTGCCAGCAGTACTACAGGGACTGGAAACACCATATATTTT
CASSTTGTGNTIYF
>NA|TRBJ2-1|TRBV7-2|NA
TGTGCCAGCAGCGTGGGCCGAGGAGGTGAGCAGTTCTTC
CASSVGRGGEQFF
>NA|TRBJ1-5|TRBV7-9|TRBD1
TGTGCCAGCACCGGAACAGGGGATCAGCCCCAGCATTTT
CASTGTGDQPQHF
>NA|TRBJ2-5|TRBV10-3|TRBD1
TGTGCCATCAGTGATCCCGGACAGGGGGACGTCCAAGAGACCCAGTACTTC
CAISDPGQGDVQETQYF
>once|TRBJ2-3|TRBV19|NA
TGTGCCAGTAGTTCGCACAGGGGAAAGCGGGCCACTAGCACAGATACGCAGTATTTT
CASSSHRGKRATSTDTQYF
>NA|TRBJ2-1|TRBV7-2|TRBD1
TGTGCCAGCAGCTTAGACAGGGGATCCTACAATGAGCAGTTCTTC
CASSLDRGSYNEQFF
>NA|TRBJ2-7|TRBV12-5|NA
TGTGCTAGTGGTTTGGATGGACGGAGCGAGCAGTACTTC
CASGLDGRSEQYF
>NA|TRBJ2-6|TRBV4-3|NA
TGCGCCAGCAGCCCCAAGCACCACACGTCTGGGGCCAACGTCCTGACTTTC
CASSPKHHTSGANVLTF
>NA|TRBJ1-1|TRBV10-3|TRBD1
TGTGCCATCAGTCTTAATCCAGGGGGTAGCGGCACTGAAGCTTTCTTT
CAISLNPGGSGTEAFF
>NA|TRBJ1-1|TRBV6-2/TRBV6-3|NA
TGTGCCAGCAGTGTCTACCCGACGAACACTGAAGCTTTCTTT
CASSVYPTNTEAFF
>NA|TRBJ2-4|TRBV5-6|NA
TGTGCCAGCAGCTTGGGAGGGGCAAAAAACATTCAGTACTTC
CASSLGGAKNIQYF
>NA|TRBJ2-7|TRBV11-3|NA
TGTGCCAACTTACTTCGGGGGCGCGCCGAGCAGTACTTC
CANLLRGRAEQYF
>NA|TRBJ1-6|TRBV7-9|TRBD1
TGTGCCAGTCGGGACAGCAAGAATTCACCCCTCCACTTT
CASRDSKNSPLHF
>NA|TRBJ2-3|TRBV7-9|NA
TGTGCCAGCAGCTTAGATCCTAGCCTAAGCACAGATACGCAGTATTTT
CASSLDPSLSTDTQYF
>NA|TRBJ2-2|TRBV7-9|TRBD1
TGTGCCAGCAGCCAGACAGGGTTAAACACCGGGGAGCTGTTTTTT
CASSQTGLNTGELFF
>NA|TRBJ2-7|TRBV6-2/TRBV6-3|NA
TGTGCCAGCAGTTACTCGATCCCTGCCTACGAGCAGTACTTC
CASSYSIPAYEQYF
>NA|TRBJ2-7|TRBV7-8|TRBD2
TGTGCCAGCAGCTCCCGCCCCCCGGGACTAGGGGATTACGAGCAGTACTTC
CASSSRPPGLGDYEQYF
>NA|TRBJ1-4|TRBV28|NA
TGTGCCAGCAGGGGGACCCAAGAAAAACTGTTTTTT
CASRGTQEKLFF
>NA|TRBJ2-1|TRBV2|NA
TGTGCCACCGTTTTTTTTAATGAGCAGTTCTTC
CATVFFNEQFF
>NA|TRBJ1-1|TRBV5-6|NA
TGTGCCAGCAGCTTGGGGGGAGAAGGTGTTTCCACTGAAGCTTTCTTT
CASSLGGEGVSTEAFF
>NA|TRBJ2-3|TRBV19|TRBD2
TGTGCCAGTAGAGGCGGGAGGGGCACAGATACGCAGTATTTT
CASRGGRGTDTQYF
>NA|TRBJ2-7|TRBV5-6|TRBD2
TGTGCCAGCAGCCCCGGGGGGGGACTCTACGAGCAGTACTTC
CASSPGGGLYEQYF
>NA|TRBJ2-6|TRBV15|NA
TGTGCCACCAGCAGAGGGAATTCTGGGGCCAACGTCCTGACTTTC
CATSRGNSGANVLTF
>NA|TRBJ1-5|TRBV7-9|NA
TGTGCCAGCAGCCCAACAGGTGGGGGGGGCAATCAGCCCCAGCATTTT
CASSPTGGGGNQPQHF
>NA|TRBJ2-5|TRBV5-1|TRBD1
TGCGCCAGCAGCTTGGGACAGGGAGAGACCCAGTACTTC
CASSLGQGETQYF
>NA|TRBJ1-6|TRBV6-5|NA
TGTGCCAGCAGTTACTGGACAGAGAATTCACCCCTCCACTTT
CASSYWTENSPLHF
>NA|TRBJ2-1|TRBV11-2|NA
TGTGCCAGCAGCTTACGAGCTCCCGGTGAGCAGTTCTTC
CASSLRAPGEQFF